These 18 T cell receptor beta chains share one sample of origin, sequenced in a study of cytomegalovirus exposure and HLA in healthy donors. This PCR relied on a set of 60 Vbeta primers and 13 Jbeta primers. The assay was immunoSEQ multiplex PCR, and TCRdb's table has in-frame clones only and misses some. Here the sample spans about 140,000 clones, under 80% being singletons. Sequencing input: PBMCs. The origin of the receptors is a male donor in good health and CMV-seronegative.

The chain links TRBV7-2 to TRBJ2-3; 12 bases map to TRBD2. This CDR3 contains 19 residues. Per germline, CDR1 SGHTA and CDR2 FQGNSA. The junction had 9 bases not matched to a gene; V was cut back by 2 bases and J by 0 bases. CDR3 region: CASSLRGLAGPSSTDTQYF. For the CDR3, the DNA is TGTGCCAGCAGCTTACGAGGACTAGCGGGGCCCTCTAGCACAGATACGCAGTATTTT.

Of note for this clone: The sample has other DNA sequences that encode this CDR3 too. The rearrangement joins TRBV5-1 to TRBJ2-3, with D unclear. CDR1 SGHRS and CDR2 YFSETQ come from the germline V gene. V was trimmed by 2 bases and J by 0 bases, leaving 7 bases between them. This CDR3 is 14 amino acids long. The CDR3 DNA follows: TGCGCCAGCAGCTTCGGCGGAAGCACAGATACGCAGTATTTT. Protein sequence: CASSFGGSTDTQYF.

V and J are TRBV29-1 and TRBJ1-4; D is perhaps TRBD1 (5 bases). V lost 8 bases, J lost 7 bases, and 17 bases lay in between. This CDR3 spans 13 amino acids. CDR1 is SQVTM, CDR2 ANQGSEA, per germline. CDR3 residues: CSSRDSGGEKLFF. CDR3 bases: TGCAGCTCCCGGGACTCCGGCGGTGAAAAACTGTTTTTT. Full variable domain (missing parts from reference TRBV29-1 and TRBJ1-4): SAVISQKPSRDICQRGTSLTIQCQVDSQVTMMFWYRQQPGQSLTLIATANQGSEATYESGFVIDKFPISRPNLTFSTLTVSNMSPEDSSIYLCSSRDSGGEKLFFGSGTQLSVL.

As DNA, the CDR3 is TGTGCCAGCCTCGGTAGCGGGGCAGATACGCAGTATTTT. This translates into CASLGSGADTQYF. The V gene is TRBV7-9, the J gene TRBJ2-3, with 8 bases matching TRBD2. The CDR3 runs 13 residues. The J segment lost 4 bases and the V segment lost 8 bases, leaving 5 bases of the junction unmatched. Germline V gene lookup returns CDR1 SEHNR and CDR2 FQNEAQ (reference sequence).

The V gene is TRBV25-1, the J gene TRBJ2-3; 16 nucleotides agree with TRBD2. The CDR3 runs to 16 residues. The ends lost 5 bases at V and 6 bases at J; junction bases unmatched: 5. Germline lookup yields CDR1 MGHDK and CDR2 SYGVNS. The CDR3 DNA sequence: TGTGCCAGCAGTCGGGGACTAGCGGGGGGGCCCGATACGCAGTATTTT. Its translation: CASSRGLAGGPDTQYF.

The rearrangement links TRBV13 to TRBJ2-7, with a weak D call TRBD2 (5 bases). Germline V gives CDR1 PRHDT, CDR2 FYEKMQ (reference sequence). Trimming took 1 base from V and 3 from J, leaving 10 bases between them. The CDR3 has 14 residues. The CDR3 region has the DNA TGTGCCAGCAGCTTAGCCAGGAGGTACTACGAGCAGTACTTC. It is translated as CASSLARRYYEQYF.

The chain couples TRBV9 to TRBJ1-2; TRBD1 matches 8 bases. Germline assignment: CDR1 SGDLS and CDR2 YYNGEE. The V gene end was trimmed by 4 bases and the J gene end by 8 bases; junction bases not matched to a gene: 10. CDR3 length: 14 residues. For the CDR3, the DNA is TGTGCCAGCAGCTCCGGACAGGGCCCGGGAGGCTACACCTTC. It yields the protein CASSSGQGPGGYTF. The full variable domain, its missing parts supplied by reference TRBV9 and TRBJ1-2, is DSGVTQTPKHLITATGQRVTLRCSPRSGDLSVYWYQQSLDQGLQFLIQYYNGEERAKGNILERFSAQQFPDLHSELNLSSLELGDSALYFCASSSGQGPGGYTFGSGTRLTVV.

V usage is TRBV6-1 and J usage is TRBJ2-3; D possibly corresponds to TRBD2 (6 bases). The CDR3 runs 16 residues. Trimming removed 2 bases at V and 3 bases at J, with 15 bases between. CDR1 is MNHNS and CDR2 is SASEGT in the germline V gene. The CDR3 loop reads CASSELGWGVTDTQYF. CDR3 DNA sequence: TGTGCCAGCAGTGAATTGGGGTGGGGGGTTACAGATACGCAGTATTTT.

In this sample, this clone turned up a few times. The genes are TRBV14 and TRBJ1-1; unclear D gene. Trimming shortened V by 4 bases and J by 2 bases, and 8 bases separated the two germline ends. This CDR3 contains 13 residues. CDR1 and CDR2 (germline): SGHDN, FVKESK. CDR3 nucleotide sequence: TGTGCCAGCAGCCTAAAAACTAACACTGAAGCTTTCTTT. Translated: CASSLKTNTEAFF.

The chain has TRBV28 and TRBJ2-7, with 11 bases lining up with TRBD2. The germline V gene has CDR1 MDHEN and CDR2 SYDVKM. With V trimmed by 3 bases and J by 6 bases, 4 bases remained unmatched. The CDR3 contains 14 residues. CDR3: CASSLDLAGGEQYF. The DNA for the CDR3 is TGTGCCAGCAGTTTGGATCTAGCGGGGGGCGAGCAGTACTTC. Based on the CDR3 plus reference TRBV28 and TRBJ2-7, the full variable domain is DVKVTQSSRYLVKRTGEKVFLECVQDMDHENMFWYRQDPGLGLRLIYFSYDVKMKEKGDIPEGYSVSREKKERFSLILESASTNQTSMYLCASSLDLAGGEQYFGPGTRLTVT.

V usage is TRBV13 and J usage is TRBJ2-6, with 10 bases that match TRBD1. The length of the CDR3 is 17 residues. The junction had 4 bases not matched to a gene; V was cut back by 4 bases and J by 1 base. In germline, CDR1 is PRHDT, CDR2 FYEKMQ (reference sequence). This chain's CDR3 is CASSSGDRGSGANVLTF. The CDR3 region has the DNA TGTGCCAGCAGCTCCGGGGACAGGGGTTCTGGGGCCAACGTCCTGACTTTC.

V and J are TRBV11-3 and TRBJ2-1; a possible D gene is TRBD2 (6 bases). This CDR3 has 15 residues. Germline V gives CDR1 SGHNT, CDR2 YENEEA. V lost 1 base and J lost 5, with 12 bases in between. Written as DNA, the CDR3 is TGTGCCAGCAGCTTAGCGGGAGTTCCCAACAATGAGCAGTTCTTC. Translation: CASSLAGVPNNEQFF.

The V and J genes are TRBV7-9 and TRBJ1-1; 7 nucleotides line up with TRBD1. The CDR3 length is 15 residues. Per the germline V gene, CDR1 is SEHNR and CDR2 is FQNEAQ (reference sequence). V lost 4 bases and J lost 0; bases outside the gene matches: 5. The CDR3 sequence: CASSSPDRMNTEAFF. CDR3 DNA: TGTGCCAGCAGCTCGCCGGACAGGATGAACACTGAAGCTTTCTTT.

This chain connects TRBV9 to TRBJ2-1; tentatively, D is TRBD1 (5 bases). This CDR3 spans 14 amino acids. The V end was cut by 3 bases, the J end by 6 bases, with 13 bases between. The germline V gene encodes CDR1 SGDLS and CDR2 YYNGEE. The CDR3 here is CASSAQGPGNEQFF. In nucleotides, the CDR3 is TGTGCCAGCAGCGCCCAGGGCCCGGGCAATGAGCAGTTCTTC.

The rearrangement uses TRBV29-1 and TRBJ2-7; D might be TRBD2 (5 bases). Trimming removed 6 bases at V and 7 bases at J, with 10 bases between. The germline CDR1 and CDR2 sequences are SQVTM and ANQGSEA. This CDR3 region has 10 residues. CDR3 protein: CSVRTGEQYF. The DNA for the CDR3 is TGCAGCGTGAGGACGGGGGAGCAGTACTTC.

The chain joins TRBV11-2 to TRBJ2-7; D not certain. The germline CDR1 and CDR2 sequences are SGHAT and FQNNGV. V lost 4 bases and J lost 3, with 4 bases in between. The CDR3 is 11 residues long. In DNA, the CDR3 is TGTGCCAGCAGCTCTTTCTACGAGCAGTACTTC. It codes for CASSSFYEQYF.

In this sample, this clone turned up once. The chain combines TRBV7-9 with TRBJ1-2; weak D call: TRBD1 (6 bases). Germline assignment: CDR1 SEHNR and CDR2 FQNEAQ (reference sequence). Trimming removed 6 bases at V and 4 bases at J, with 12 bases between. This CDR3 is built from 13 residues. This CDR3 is CASSGDRIYGYTF. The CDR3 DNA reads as TGTGCCAGCAGTGGAGACAGGATCTATGGCTACACCTTC.

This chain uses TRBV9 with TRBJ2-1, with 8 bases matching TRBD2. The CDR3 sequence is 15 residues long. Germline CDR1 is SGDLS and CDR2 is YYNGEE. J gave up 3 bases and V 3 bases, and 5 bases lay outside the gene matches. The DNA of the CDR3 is TGTGCCAGCAGCGCGCCGGGACTAGGCTACAATGAGCAGTTCTTC. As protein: CASSAPGLGYNEQFF. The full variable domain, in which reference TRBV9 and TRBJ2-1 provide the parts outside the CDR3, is DSGVTQTPKHLITATGQRVTLRCSPRSGDLSVYWYQQSLDQGLQFLIQYYNGEERAKGNILERFSAQQFPDLHSELNLSSLELGDSALYFCASSAPGLGYNEQFFGPGTRLTVL.